Listed here are 3 T cell receptor beta chains from one sample, sequenced in a study of T cell responses to AZD1222 COVID-19 vaccine. Libraries were prepared by immunoSEQ multiplex PCR; TCRdb keeps only in-frame clonotypes and omits some of them. The sample holds under 150,000 clones; 85% to 95% are singletons and the top ten take about 1.5%. Material: peripheral blood, obtained on day 0 of AZD1222 vaccination. These receptors all come from an adult in good health.

The chain carries TRBV4-3 and TRBJ2-7; 11 nucleotides line up with TRBD1. This CDR3 comprises 16 residues. The germline V gene encodes CDR1 LGHNA and CDR2 YSLEER. J lost 5 bases, V lost 4 bases, and 10 bases had no gene match. This CDR3 reads CASSLHFGQGADEQYF. In DNA, the CDR3 is TGCGCCAGCAGCCTCCATTTTGGACAGGGGGCTGACGAGCAGTACTTC.

V gene TRBV6-5 combines with J gene TRBJ2-2; D not resolved. CDR3 size: 14 residues. V dropped 2 bases and J dropped 6 bases, with 10 bases sitting between them. CDR1 is MNHEY, CDR2 SVGAGI, per germline. CDR3 residues: CASSYLRVSGELFF. CDR3 sequence (DNA): TGTGCCAGCAGTTACCTCCGCGTGTCCGGGGAGCTGTTTTTT.

V usage is TRBV7-7 and J usage is TRBJ2-5, with 7 bases matching TRBD2. The V and J ends lost 0 bases and 7 bases, in that order; junction bases with no gene match: 14. The germline V gene has CDR1 SSHAT and CDR2 FNYEAQ (reference sequence). This CDR3 spans 17 amino acids. CDR3 region: CASSLAGAGSLAGTQYF. CDR3 DNA: TGTGCCAGCAGCTTAGCGGGAGCGGGGAGCCTCGCGGGGACCCAGTACTTC. The full variable domain, its missing parts supplied by reference TRBV7-7 and TRBJ2-5, is GAGVSQSPRYKVTKRGQDVTLRCDPISSHATLYWYQQALGQGPEFLTYFNYEAQPDKSGLPSDRFSAERPEGSISTLTIQRTEQRDSAMYRCASSLAGAGSLAGTQYFGPGTRLLVL.